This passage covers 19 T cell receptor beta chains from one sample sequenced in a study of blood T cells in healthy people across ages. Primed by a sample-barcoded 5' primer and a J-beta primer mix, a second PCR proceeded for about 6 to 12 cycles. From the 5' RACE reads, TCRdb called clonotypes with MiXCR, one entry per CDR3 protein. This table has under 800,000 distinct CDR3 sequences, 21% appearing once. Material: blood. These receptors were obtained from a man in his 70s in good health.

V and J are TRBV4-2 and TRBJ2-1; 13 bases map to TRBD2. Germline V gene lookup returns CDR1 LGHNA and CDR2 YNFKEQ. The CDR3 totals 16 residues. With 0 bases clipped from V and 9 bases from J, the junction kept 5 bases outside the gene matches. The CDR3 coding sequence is TGTGCCAGCAGCCAAGAACTAGCGGGAGGGCCTGGTGAGCAGTTCTTC. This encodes CASSQELAGGPGEQFF.

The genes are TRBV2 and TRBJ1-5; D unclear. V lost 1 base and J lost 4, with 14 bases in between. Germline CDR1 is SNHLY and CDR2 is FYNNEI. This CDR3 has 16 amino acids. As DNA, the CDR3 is TGTGCCAGCAGTGAAGAAGCGCCAGAAATTAATCAGCCCCAGCATTTT. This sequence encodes CASSEEAPEINQPQHF.

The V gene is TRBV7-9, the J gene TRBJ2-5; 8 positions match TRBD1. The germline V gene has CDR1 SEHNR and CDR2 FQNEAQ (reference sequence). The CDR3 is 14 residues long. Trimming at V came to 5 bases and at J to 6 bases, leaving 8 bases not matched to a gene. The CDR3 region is CASSRPTGGKTQYF. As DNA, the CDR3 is TGTGCCAGCAGCCGACCAACAGGGGGGAAGACCCAGTACTTC. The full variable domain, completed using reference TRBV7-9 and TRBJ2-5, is DTGVSQNPRHKITKRGQNVTFRCDPISEHNRLYWYRQTLGQGPEFLTYFQNEAQLEKSRLLSDRFSAERPKGSFSTLEIQRTEQGDSAMYLCASSRPTGGKTQYFGPGTRLLVL.

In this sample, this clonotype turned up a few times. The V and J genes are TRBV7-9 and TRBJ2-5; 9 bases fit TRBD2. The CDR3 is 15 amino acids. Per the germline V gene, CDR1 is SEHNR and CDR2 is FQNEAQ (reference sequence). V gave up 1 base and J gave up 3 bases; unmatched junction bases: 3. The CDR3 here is CASSLDLAGKETQYF. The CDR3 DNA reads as TGTGCCAGCAGCTTAGACCTAGCGGGAAAAGAGACCCAGTACTTC. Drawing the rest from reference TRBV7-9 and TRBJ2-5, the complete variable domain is DTGVSQNPRHKITKRGQNVTFRCDPISEHNRLYWYRQTLGQGPEFLTYFQNEAQLEKSRLLSDRFSAERPKGSFSTLEIQRTEQGDSAMYLCASSLDLAGKETQYFGPGTRLLVL.

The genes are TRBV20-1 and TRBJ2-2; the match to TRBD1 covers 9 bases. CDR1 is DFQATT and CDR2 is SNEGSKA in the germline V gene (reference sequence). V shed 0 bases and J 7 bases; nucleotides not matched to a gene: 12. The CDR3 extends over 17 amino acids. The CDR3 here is CSARDLLGTGIDGELFF. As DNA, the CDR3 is TGCAGTGCTAGAGATCTCTTGGGGACAGGGATAGACGGGGAGCTGTTTTTT.

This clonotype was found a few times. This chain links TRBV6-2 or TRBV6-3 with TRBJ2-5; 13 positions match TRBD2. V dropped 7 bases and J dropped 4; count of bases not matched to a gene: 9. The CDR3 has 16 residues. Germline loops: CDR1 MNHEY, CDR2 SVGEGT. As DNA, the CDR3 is TGTGCCAGCAATACCCGGACTAGCGGGAGAAGAGAGACCCAGTACTTC. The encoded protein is CASNTRTSGRRETQYF.

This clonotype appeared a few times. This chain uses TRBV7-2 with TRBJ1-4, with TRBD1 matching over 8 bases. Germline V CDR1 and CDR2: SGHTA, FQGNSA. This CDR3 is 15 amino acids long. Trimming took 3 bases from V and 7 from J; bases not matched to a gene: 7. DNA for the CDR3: TGTGCCAGCAGCTTCGACCAGGGGGCGGGTGAAAAACTGTTTTTT. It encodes CASSFDQGAGEKLFF.

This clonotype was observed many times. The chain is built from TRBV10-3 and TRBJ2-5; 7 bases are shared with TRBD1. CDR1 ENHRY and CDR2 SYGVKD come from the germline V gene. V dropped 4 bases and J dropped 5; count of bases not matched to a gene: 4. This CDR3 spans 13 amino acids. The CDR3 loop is CAISGRDSETQYF. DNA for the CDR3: TGTGCCATCAGTGGACGGGACAGTGAGACCCAGTACTTC.

This CDR3 reads CASSLDSVGTQYF. CDR3 nucleotide sequence: TGTGCCAGCAGTCTGGACAGCGTCGGGACCCAGTACTTC. The J gene is TRBJ2-5, the V gene TRBV28, with D perhaps matching TRBD1 (6 bases). This CDR3 is built from 13 residues. CDR1 and CDR2 (germline): MDHEN, SYDVKM. V shed 5 bases and J shed 7 bases, with 14 bases lying between them.

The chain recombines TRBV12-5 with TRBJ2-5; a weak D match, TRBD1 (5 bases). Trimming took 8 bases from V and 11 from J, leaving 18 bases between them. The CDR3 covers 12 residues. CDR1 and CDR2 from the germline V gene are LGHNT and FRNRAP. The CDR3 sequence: CASSGAVREQYF. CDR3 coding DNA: TGTGCTAGTAGTGGGGCCGTTCGAGAGCAGTACTTC.

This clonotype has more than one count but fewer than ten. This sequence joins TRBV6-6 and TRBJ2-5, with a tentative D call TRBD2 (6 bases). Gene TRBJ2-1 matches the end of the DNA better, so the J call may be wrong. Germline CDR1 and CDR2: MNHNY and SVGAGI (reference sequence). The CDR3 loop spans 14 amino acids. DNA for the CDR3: TGTGCCAGCAGAGCTAGCGAACCGGCCGGGGAGCAGTTCTTC. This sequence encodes CASRASEPAGEQFF.

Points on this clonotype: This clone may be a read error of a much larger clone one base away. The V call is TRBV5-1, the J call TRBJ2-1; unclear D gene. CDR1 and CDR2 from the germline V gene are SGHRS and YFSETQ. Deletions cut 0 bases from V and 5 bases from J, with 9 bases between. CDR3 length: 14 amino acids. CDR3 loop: CASSLAGFNNEQFF. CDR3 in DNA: TGCGCCAGCAGCTTGGCCGGGTTCAACAATGAGCAGTTCTTC.

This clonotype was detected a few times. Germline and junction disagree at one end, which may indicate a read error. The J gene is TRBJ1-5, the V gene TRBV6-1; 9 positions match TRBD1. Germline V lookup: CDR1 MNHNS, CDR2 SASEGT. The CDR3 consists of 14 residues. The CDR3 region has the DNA TGTGTCAGCAGTGAAGACAGGGGGTGGCAGCCCCAGCATTTT. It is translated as CVSSEDRGWQPQHF.

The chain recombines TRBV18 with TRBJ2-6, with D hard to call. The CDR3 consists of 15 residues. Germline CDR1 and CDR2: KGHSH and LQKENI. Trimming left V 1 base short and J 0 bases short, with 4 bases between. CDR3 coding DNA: TGTGCCAGCTCACCACAGGGCTCTGGGGCCAACGTCCTGACTTTC. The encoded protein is CASSPQGSGANVLTF.

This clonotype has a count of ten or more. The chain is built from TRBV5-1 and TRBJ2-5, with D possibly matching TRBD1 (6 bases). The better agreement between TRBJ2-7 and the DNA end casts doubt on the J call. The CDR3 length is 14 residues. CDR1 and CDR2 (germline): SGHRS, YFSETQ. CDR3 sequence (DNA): TGCGCCAGCAGCTACGGACAGTCCTCCTACGAGCAGTACTTC. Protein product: CASSYGQSSYEQYF.

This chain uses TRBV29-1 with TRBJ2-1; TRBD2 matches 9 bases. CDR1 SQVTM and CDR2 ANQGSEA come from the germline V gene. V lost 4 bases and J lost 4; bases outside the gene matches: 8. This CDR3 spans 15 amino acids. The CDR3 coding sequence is TGCAGCGTTGGGGATCTAGCGGGACCTTACAATGAGCAGTTCTTC. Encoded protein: CSVGDLAGPYNEQFF.

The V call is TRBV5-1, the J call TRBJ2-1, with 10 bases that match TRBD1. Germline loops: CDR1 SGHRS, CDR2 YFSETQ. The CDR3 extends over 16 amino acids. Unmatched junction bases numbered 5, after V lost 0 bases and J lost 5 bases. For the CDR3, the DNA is TGCGCCAGCAGCTTGGCCGGGACAGGGGTGGACAATGAGCAGTTCTTC. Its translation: CASSLAGTGVDNEQFF.

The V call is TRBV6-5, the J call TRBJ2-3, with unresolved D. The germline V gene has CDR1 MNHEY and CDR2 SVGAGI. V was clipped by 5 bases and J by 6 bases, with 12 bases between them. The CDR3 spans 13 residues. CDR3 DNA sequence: TGTGCCAGCAGTCCCGCGGATTACGATACGCAGTATTTT. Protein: CASSPADYDTQYF.

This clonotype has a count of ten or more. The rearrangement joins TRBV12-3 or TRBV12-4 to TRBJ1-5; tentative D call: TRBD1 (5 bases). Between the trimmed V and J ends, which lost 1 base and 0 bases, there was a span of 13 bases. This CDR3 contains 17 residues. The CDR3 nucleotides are TGTGCCAGCAGTTTAGAAGGCAGGGAAATTAGCAATCAGCCCCAGCATTTT. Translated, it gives CASSLEGREISNQPQHF.